This paragraph reports one T cell receptor beta chain. The record originates from a study of T cell responses to AZD1222 COVID-19 vaccine. CDR3 length: 14 amino acids. Germline V gene lookup returns CDR1 SGHKS and CDR2 YYEKEE (reference sequence). V shed 2 bases and J shed 0 bases, with 6 bases lying between them. Produced via immunoSEQ multiplex PCR; TCRdb's table is partial and in-frame only. The repertoire consists of around 77,000 clones, with more than 75% occurring once and the leading ten covering approximately 25%. This sequence originates from an adult in good health. This chain connects TRBV5-5 to TRBJ1-5, with D possibly matching TRBD1 (5 bases). The sequenced sample was peripheral blood, obtained on day 0 of AZD1222 vaccination. The CDR3 reads CASSFGGSNQPQHF. As DNA, the CDR3 is TGTGCCAGCAGCTTCGGGGGTAGCAATCAGCCCCAGCATTTT.